The T cell receptor (beta chain) under discussion was sequenced for a study of cytomegalovirus exposure and HLA in healthy donors. Whole-study results and caveats: In a later analysis, V- and J-gene trimming of beta chains associated with a DCLRE1C missense variant, replicated independently.

At the time of sampling, donors were nominally healthy, though unrecorded immune exposures were likely. In the case of this clone: Its antigen is not identified.

CDR1 is WNHNN and CDR2 is SYGVQD in the germline V gene (reference sequence). V lost 2 bases and J 3 bases, leaving 12 bases between the germline ends. This CDR3 region has 15 residues. Use of 60 Vbeta and 13 Jbeta primers characterized the PCR. Generated by immunoSEQ multiplex PCR, the TCRdb table keeps only in-frame clones and is missing some. Of some 150,000 clones listed, approximately 80% are singletons. This chain links TRBV10-1 with TRBJ2-3, with D maybe TRBD1 (6 bases). Sequences were obtained from PBMCs. This clonotype was obtained from a woman aged 18-35 years in good health and CMV-seronegative. CDR3: CASSETGFGTDTQYF. CDR3 nucleotides: TGCGCCAGCAGTGAGACAGGGTTTGGTACAGATACGCAGTATTTT.